The 29 T cell receptor beta chains in this list originate from one sample, sequenced in a study of blood T cells in healthy people across ages. It was with a sample-barcoded 5' primer and a J-beta primer mix that a second PCR of about 6 to 12 cycles was run. In TCRdb, the 5' RACE reads were re-called with MiXCR into one record per CDR3 protein. Found here are around 800,000 distinct CDR3 sequences, more than 40% of them singletons; the top ten hold around 21%. Sequencing used blood. These receptors originate from a man aged 55 to 70 in good health.

The chain couples TRBV20-1 to TRBJ1-4; D not certain. CDR1 and CDR2 (germline): DFQATT, SNEGSKA (reference sequence). This CDR3 is built from 13 residues. The V and J ends lost 5 bases and 0 bases respectively, with 7 bases between them. In DNA form, the CDR3 reads TGCAGTGCTTGGCAAGCAACTAATGAAAAACTGTTTTTT. Amino acid sequence: CSAWQATNEKLFF.

CDR3 DNA sequence: TGTGCCAACACGGACAGGGACGTGCGCACAGATACGCAGTATTTT. It encodes CANTDRDVRTDTQYF. The rearrangement uses TRBV27 and TRBJ2-3; TRBD1 matches at 8 bases. This CDR3 is built from 15 residues. V was clipped by 10 bases and J by 1 base; unmatched bases: 10. In germline, CDR1 is MNHEY, CDR2 SMNVEV (reference sequence).

This clonotype was counted ten times or more. V and J are TRBV14 and TRBJ2-5; TRBD1 matches at 8 bases. Germline V lookup: CDR1 SGHDN, CDR2 FVKESK. This CDR3 spans 14 amino acids. With V trimmed by 0 bases and J by 7 bases, 4 bases remained unmatched. The CDR3 sequence: CASSQEDREWTQYF. CDR3 nucleotides: TGTGCCAGCAGCCAAGAGGACAGGGAGTGGACCCAGTACTTC.

This chain links TRBV27 with TRBJ1-1; maybe TRBD1 (5 bases). This CDR3 is 15 amino acids long. The V gene's germline CDR1 is MNHEY and CDR2 SMNVEV (reference sequence). V lost 4 bases and J lost 2, with 14 bases in between. CDR3 protein: CASSSSTASNTEAFF. CDR3 sequence (DNA): TGTGCCAGCAGTTCGTCGACAGCGAGCAACACTGAAGCTTTCTTT.

This rearrangement joins TRBV4-3 to TRBJ2-3, with D unresolved. Germline V gives CDR1 LGHNA, CDR2 YSLEER. Trimming removed 0 bases from V and 1 base from J, with 8 bases in between. The CDR3 has 15 amino acids. CDR3 amino acids: CASSQDTARTDTQYF. The CDR3 region has the DNA TGCGCCAGCAGCCAAGATACGGCCCGCACAGATACGCAGTATTTT.

Only a few counts were recorded for this clonotype. The chain couples TRBV3-1 to TRBJ2-1; 11 bases fit TRBD2. V shed 7 bases and J 9 bases; nucleotides not matched to a gene: 8. This CDR3 has 14 amino acids. Germline CDR1 and CDR2: LGHDT and YNNKEL (reference sequence). The CDR3, as DNA: TGTGCCAGCATATTGACTAGCGGGGAAAGTGAGCAGTTCTTC. Its protein product is CASILTSGESEQFF.

This clonotype was observed many times. This sequence joins TRBV29-1 and TRBJ1-4; D unresolved. Germline lookup yields CDR1 SQVTM and CDR2 ANQGSEA. The germline V and J ends were trimmed by 4 bases and 0 bases, with 0 bases remaining between them. The length of the CDR3 is 11 residues. The CDR3 loop reads CSVATNEKLFF. CDR3 sequence (DNA): TGCAGCGTTGCAACTAATGAAAAACTGTTTTTT. The full variable domain, in which reference TRBV29-1 and TRBJ1-4 provide the parts outside the CDR3, is SAVISQKPSRDICQRGTSLTIQCQVDSQVTMMFWYRQQPGQSLTLIATANQGSEATYESGFVIDKFPISRPNLTFSTLTVSNMSPEDSSIYLCSVATNEKLFFGSGTQLSVL.

The chain has TRBV6-2 or TRBV6-3 and TRBJ1-1; TRBD1 aligns across 10 bases. CDR3 length equals 16 residues. CDR1 and CDR2 from the germline V gene are MNHEY and SVGEGT. The J segment lost 4 bases and the V segment lost 6 bases, leaving 11 bases of the junction unmatched. CDR3 sequence reads: CASSHGRGQGSTEAFF. The CDR3 DNA reads TGTGCCAGCAGCCACGGGAGGGGACAGGGGAGCACTGAAGCTTTCTTT.

The chain joins TRBV5-1 to TRBJ2-1; tentatively, D is TRBD2 (6 bases). Trimming removed 4 bases from V and 4 bases from J, with 18 bases in between. CDR3 length: 16 residues. Germline loops: CDR1 SGHRS, CDR2 YFSETQ. DNA of the CDR3: TGCGCCAGCAGCCGAGGAGAGGACTATCCTTACAATGAGCAGTTCTTC. This translates into CASSRGEDYPYNEQFF.

V is TRBV6-1 and J is TRBJ2-5, with no clear D. Trimming stripped 2 bases from V and 2 bases from J, with 15 bases between. Germline-derived CDR1 and CDR2 are MNHNS and SASEGT. The CDR3 extends over 16 amino acids. The CDR3 loop reads CASSETRSWYQETQYF. The DNA for the CDR3 is TGTGCCAGCAGTGAAACCAGGTCGTGGTATCAAGAGACCCAGTACTTC.

Remarks on this clonotype: The germline gene is not matched at one end of the junction; a read error may be the cause. The V and J genes are TRBV6-2 or TRBV6-3 and TRBJ1-5, with unresolved D. The CDR3 contains 20 residues. The V gene's germline CDR1 is MNHEY and CDR2 SVGEGT. The CDR3 nucleotides read TGTGCTAGCAGTTACTTCGGCCTCGAGGACGGCGTCTATAGCAATCAGCCCCAGCATTTT. Its protein product is CASSYFGLEDGVYSNQPQHF.

This clonotype was counted only a few times. The chain is built from TRBV5-1 and TRBJ1-2; D ambiguous. Germline V gene lookup returns CDR1 SGHRS and CDR2 YFSETQ. This CDR3 contains 16 residues. V was shortened by 4 bases and J by 0 bases, with 16 bases between the two germline ends. The CDR3 region has the DNA TGCGCCAGCAGCCAAACAACTGACAAGCCTAACTATGGCTACACCTTC. It yields the protein CASSQTTDKPNYGYTF. The whole variable domain, remainder taken from reference TRBV5-1 and TRBJ1-2, is KAGVTQTPRYLIKTRGQQVTLSCSPISGHRSVSWYQQTPGQGLQFLFEYFSETQRNKGNFPGRFSGRQFSNSRSEMNVSTLELGDSALYLCASSQTTDKPNYGYTFGSGTRLTVV.

This clonotype was found a few times. J is TRBJ1-2 and V is TRBV12-3 or TRBV12-4; D not resolved. The CDR3 contains 15 residues. V dropped 7 bases and J dropped 4 bases, with 19 bases sitting between them. CDR3 DNA sequence: TGTGCCAGCAAATTTGGGTCAGAGTTCGGCTATGGCTACACCTTC. Translating gives CASKFGSEFGYGYTF.

This chain joins TRBV6-2 or TRBV6-3 and TRBJ2-7; D might be TRBD1 or TRBD2, each matching 5 bases. The J call is uncertain, as TRBJ2-5 better fits the DNA end. Germline loops: CDR1 MNHEY, CDR2 SVGEGT. This CDR3 is built from 15 residues. CDR3 residues: CASSYARGLKETQYF. The CDR3 coding sequence is TGTGCCAGCAGTTACGCTCGGGGCTTAAAAGAGACCCAGTACTTC.

This clonotype came up many times. The J gene is TRBJ2-1, the V gene TRBV4-3; TRBD2 aligns across 10 bases. Germline V gives CDR1 LGHNA, CDR2 YSLEER. The CDR3 contains 16 residues. Trimming removed 2 bases from V and 1 base from J; junction bases left unmatched: 2. CDR3 loop: CASSQSGGGSYNEQFF. CDR3 DNA: TGCGCCAGCAGCCAAAGCGGGGGGGGTTCCTACAATGAGCAGTTCTTC.

The chain recombines TRBV28 with TRBJ2-7, with 10 positions matching TRBD1. CDR3 length: 17 residues. CDR1 is MDHEN, CDR2 SYDVKM, per germline. The V gene end was trimmed by 5 bases and the J gene end by 0 bases; junction bases not matched to a gene: 10. The chain's CDR3 is CASSPSGQGTSSYEQYF. CDR3 sequence (DNA): TGTGCCAGCAGTCCATCGGGACAGGGGACTAGCTCCTACGAGCAGTACTTC. Together with reference TRBV28 and TRBJ2-7, the CDR3 gives the full variable domain: DVKVTQSSRYLVKRTGEKVFLECVQDMDHENMFWYRQDPGLGLRLIYFSYDVKMKEKGDIPEGYSVSREKKERFSLILESASTNQTSMYLCASSPSGQGTSSYEQYFGPGTRLTVT.

CDR3 region: CASSVDRPGETQYF. DNA for the CDR3: TGCGCCAGCAGCGTCGACAGGCCAGGGGAGACCCAGTACTTC. V and J are TRBV5-1 and TRBJ2-5, with D perhaps TRBD1 (6 bases). Trimming removed 4 bases at V and 5 bases at J, with 15 bases between. Germline V gene lookup returns CDR1 SGHRS and CDR2 YFSETQ. The CDR3 runs 14 residues.

This clonotype was observed many times. The rearrangement uses TRBV10-3 and TRBJ1-2, with 7 bases fitting TRBD1. The CDR3 is 16 residues long. V dropped 2 bases and J dropped 3; count of bases not matched to a gene: 9. Germline V gene data show CDR1 as ENHRY and CDR2 as SYGVKD. The CDR3 DNA reads as TGTGCCATCAGTGAGAGAGGGACAGCCTCTGACTATGGCTACACCTTC. Its translation is CAISERGTASDYGYTF.

A few counts support this clonotype. V is TRBV29-1 and J is TRBJ2-7, with 13 bases that match TRBD2. CDR3 size: 15 residues. The V gene end was trimmed by 3 bases and the J gene end by 0 bases; junction bases not matched to a gene: 2. Germline V lookup: CDR1 SQVTM, CDR2 ANQGSEA. The CDR3 bases are TGCAGCGTTGATCGACTAGCGGGGGGCTCCTACGAGCAGTACTTC. Residues: CSVDRLAGGSYEQYF.

This clonotype was counted a few times. The V gene is TRBV24-1, the J gene TRBJ2-1; 7 nucleotides agree with TRBD1. The V segment lost 7 bases and the J segment 6 bases; nucleotides outside the gene matches: 17. CDR1 is KGHDR and CDR2 is SFDVKD in the germline V gene. The CDR3 consists of 17 residues. Here the CDR3 DNA reads TGTGCCACCAGCTCCCGGGGAGACAGGGAGTGGCCCAATGAGCAGTTCTTC. This codes for CATSSRGDREWPNEQFF.

The J gene is TRBJ1-2, the V gene TRBV6-2 or TRBV6-3; TRBD1 matches at 10 bases. The ends lost 6 bases at V and 5 bases at J; junction bases unmatched: 6. Looked up from germline, CDR1 is MNHEY and CDR2 is SVGEGT. This CDR3 is built from 14 residues. CDR3 DNA: TGTGCCAGCAGATCACTGGGACAGGGGTATGGCTACACCTTC. As protein: CASRSLGQGYGYTF.

This clonotype was detected only once. V and J are TRBV11-2 and TRBJ2-7; possible D gene TRBD1, 6 bases. The CDR3 extends over 15 amino acids. The germline V gene has CDR1 SGHAT and CDR2 FQNNGV. V lost 1 base to trimming and J lost 7 bases, with 17 bases between them. The CDR3 DNA reads TGTGCCAGCAGCTTAGTGTCAGGGGCCCACAATGAGCAGTACTTC. Its translation: CASSLVSGAHNEQYF.

This clonotype was counted many times. The J gene is TRBJ2-7, the V gene TRBV7-2; D gene ambiguous. Germline loops: CDR1 SGHTA, CDR2 FQGNSA. Trimming cost V 5 bases and J 5 bases, with 10 bases left between them. The CDR3 consists of 12 residues. The CDR3 sequence is CASSPDIDEQYF. The CDR3 nucleotides are TGTGCCAGCAGCCCTGACATCGACGAGCAGTACTTC. Combining the CDR3 with reference TRBV7-2 and TRBJ2-7 gives the whole variable domain GAGVSQSPSNKVTEKGKDVELRCDPISGHTALYWYRQSLGQGLEFLIYFQGNSAPDKSGLPSDRFSAERTGGSVSTLTIQRTQQEDSAVYLCASSPDIDEQYFGPGTRLTVT.

The V gene is TRBV5-1, the J gene TRBJ2-1; no clear D gene. The DNA end lines up better with TRBJ2-7; the J call may be wrong. Germline CDR1 is SGHRS and CDR2 is YFSETQ. This CDR3 has 16 residues. The CDR3 is CASHLPRRSSYNEQYF. DNA of the CDR3: TGCGCCAGCCACCTCCCGAGACGGAGCTCCTACAATGAGCAGTACTTC.

The V call is TRBV20-1, the J call TRBJ2-3, with 13 bases identical to TRBD2. The CDR3 has 16 amino acids. Germline assignment: CDR1 DFQATT and CDR2 SNEGSKA (reference sequence). The V gene end was trimmed by 4 bases and the J gene end by 6 bases; junction bases not matched to a gene: 10. CDR3 protein: CSATLPWTSGGDTQYF. The CDR3 nucleotides read TGCAGTGCTACTCTACCATGGACTAGCGGGGGTGATACGCAGTATTTT.

This clonotype was detected a few times. The V call is TRBV7-9, the J call TRBJ2-5; 9 bases match TRBD2. The assigned J gene may be wrong: the sequence end matches TRBJ2-7 better. This CDR3 is built from 15 residues. CDR1 and CDR2 from the germline V gene are SEHNR and FQNEAQ (reference sequence). In DNA, the CDR3 is TGTGCCAGCAGTCCGCACAGCGGGGGGAGGTACGAGCAGTACTTC. Protein sequence: CASSPHSGGRYEQYF.

Note on this clonotype: At one end the junction does not follow the germline gene, possibly because of a read error. The rearrangement links TRBV9 to TRBJ2-1; no definite D call. Germline CDR1 reads SGDLS; CDR2 reads YYNGEE. The CDR3 contains 11 residues. This chain's CDR3 is CASSVGHERFF. For the CDR3, the DNA is TGTGCCAGCAGCGTAGGCCATGAGCGGTTCTTC.

The rearrangement uses TRBV7-8 and TRBJ2-5; possibly TRBD1 for D (7 bases). This CDR3 contains 15 residues. Trimming removed 5 bases from V and 7 bases from J, with 20 bases in between. Germline V lookup: CDR1 SGHVS, CDR2 FQNEAQ. The CDR3 loop reads CASSDRGAGGGTQYF. The CDR3 nucleotides are TGTGCCAGCAGCGATAGGGGGGCAGGGGGAGGGACCCAGTACTTC.

The chain carries TRBV20-1 and TRBJ2-5; D is unclear. TRBJ2-7 matches the DNA end more closely, so the J call is doubtful. The CDR3 sequence is 12 residues long. Per germline, CDR1 DFQATT and CDR2 SNEGSKA (reference sequence). CDR3 residues: CSARGADYEQYF. The CDR3 region has the DNA TGCAGTGCTAGAGGGGCGGATTACGAGCAGTACTTC.